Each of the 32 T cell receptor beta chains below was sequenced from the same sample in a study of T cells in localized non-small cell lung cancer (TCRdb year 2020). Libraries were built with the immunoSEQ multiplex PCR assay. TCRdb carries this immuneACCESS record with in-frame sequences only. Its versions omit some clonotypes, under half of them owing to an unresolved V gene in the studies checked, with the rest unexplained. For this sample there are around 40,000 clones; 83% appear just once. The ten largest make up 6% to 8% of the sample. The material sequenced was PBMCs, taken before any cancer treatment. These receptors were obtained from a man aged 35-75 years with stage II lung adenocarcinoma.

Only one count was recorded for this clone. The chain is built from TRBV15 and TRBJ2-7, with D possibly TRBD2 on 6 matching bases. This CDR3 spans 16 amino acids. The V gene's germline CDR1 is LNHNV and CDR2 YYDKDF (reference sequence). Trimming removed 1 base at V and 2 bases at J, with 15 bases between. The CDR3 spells CATSRGRERRAYEQYF. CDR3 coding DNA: TGTGCCACCAGCAGAGGTAGGGAAAGGAGGGCCTACGAGCAGTACTTC.

The CDR3, as DNA: TGTGCCATCAGTGCCCGGCAGGGGGGGGAGACCCAGTACTTC. Amino acid sequence: CAISARQGGETQYF. The chain is built from TRBV10-3 and TRBJ2-5; D tentatively reads TRBD1 or TRBD2 (7 bases each). Germline CDR1 reads ENHRY; CDR2 reads SYGVKD. The CDR3 has 14 amino acids. Between the trimmed V and J ends, which lost 4 bases and 5 bases, there was a span of 14 bases.

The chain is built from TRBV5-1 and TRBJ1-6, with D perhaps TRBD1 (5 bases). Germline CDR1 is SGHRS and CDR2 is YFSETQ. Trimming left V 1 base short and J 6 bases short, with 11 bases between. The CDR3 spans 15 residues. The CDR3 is CASSLRGGVNSPLHF. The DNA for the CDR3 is TGCGCCAGCAGCTTGCGTGGAGGGGTTAATTCACCCCTCCACTTT.

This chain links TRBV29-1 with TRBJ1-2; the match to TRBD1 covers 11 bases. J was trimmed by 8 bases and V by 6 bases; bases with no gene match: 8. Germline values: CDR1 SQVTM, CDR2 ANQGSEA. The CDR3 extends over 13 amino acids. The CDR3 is CSVTGQGAGGYTF. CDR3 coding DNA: TGCAGCGTGACCGGACAGGGGGCGGGGGGCTACACCTTC.

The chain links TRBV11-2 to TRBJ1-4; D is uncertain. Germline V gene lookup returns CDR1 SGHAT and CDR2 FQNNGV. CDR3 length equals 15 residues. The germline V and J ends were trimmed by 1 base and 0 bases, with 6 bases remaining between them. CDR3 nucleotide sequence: TGTGCCAGCAGCTTAGGGGCCTCAACTAATGAAAAACTGTTTTTT. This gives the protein CASSLGASTNEKLFF.

This CDR3 reads CASSLTGRTDTQYF. As DNA, the CDR3 is TGTGCCAGCTCACTGACGGGACGCACAGATACGCAGTATTTT. The chain has TRBV18 and TRBJ2-3, with D tentatively TRBD1 or TRBD2 (5 bases each). The CDR3 loop spans 14 amino acids. The germline V gene encodes CDR1 KGHSH and CDR2 LQKENI. The V and J ends lost 4 bases and 1 base respectively, with 9 bases between them.

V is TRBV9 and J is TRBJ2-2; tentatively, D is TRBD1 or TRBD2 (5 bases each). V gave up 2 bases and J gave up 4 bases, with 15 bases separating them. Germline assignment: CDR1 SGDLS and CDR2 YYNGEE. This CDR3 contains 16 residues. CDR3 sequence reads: CASSVAGTSLTGELFF. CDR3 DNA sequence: TGTGCCAGCAGCGTCGCCGGGACCTCCCTCACCGGGGAGCTGTTTTTT.

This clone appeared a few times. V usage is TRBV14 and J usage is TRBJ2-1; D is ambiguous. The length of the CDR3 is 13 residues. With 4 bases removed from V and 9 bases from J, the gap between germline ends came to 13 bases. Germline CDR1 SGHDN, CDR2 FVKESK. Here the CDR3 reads CASSPRDWGEQFF. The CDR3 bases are TGTGCCAGCAGCCCTAGGGATTGGGGTGAGCAGTTCTTC. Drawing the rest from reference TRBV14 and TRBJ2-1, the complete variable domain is EAGVTQFPSHSVIEKGQTVTLRCDPISGHDNLYWYRRVMGKEIKFLLHFVKESKQDESGMPNNRFLAERTGGTYSTLKVQPAELEDSGVYFCASSPRDWGEQFFGPGTRLTVL.

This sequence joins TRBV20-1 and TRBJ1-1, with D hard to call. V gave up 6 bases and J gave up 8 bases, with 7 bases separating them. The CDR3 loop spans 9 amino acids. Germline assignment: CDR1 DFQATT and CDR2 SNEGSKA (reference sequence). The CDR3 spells CSAGSEAFF. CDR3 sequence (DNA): TGCAGTGCCGGGTCGGAAGCTTTCTTT.

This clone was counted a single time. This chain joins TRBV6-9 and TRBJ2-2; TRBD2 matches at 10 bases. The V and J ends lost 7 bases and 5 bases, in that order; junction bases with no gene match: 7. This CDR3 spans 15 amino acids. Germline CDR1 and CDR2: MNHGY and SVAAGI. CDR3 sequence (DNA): TGTGCCAGCATGGTTAGCGGGGGGAGTACCGGGGAGCTGTTTTTT. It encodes CASMVSGGSTGELFF.

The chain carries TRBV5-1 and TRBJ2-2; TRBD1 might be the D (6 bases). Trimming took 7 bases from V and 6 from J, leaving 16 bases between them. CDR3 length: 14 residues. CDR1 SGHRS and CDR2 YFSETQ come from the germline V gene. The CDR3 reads CASETGGAAGELFF. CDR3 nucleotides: TGCGCCAGCGAGACAGGCGGAGCGGCCGGGGAGCTGTTTTTT.

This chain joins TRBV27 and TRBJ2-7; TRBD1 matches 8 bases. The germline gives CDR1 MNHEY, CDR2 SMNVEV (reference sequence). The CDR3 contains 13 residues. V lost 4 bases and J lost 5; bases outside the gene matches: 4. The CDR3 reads CASSSRGHNEQYF. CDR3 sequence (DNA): TGTGCCAGCAGTTCCAGGGGGCACAACGAGCAGTACTTC.

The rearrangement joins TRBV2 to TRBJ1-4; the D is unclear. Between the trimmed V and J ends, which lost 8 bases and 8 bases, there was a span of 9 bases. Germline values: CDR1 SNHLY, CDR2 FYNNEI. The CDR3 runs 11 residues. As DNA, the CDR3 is TGTGCCAGCTCCTGGAGAGAAAAACTGTTTTTT. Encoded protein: CASSWREKLFF.

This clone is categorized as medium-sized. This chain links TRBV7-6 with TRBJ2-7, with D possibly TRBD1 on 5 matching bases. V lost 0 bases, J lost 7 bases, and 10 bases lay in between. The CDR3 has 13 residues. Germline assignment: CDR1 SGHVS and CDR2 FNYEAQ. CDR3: CASSLAERGEQYF. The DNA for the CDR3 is TGTGCCAGCAGCTTAGCCGAAAGGGGTGAGCAGTACTTC. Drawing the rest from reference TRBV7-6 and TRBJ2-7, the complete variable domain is GAGVSQSPRYKVTKRGQDVALRCDPISGHVSLYWYRQALGQGPEFLTYFNYEAQQDKSGLPNDRFSAERPEGSISTLTIQRTEQRDSAMYRCASSLAERGEQYFGPGTRLTVT.

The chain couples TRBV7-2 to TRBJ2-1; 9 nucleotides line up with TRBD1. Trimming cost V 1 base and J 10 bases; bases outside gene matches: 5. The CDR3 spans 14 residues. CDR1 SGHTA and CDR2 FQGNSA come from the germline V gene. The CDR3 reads CASSLGDREYEQFF. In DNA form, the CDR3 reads TGTGCCAGCAGCTTAGGGGACAGGGAATACGAGCAGTTCTTC.

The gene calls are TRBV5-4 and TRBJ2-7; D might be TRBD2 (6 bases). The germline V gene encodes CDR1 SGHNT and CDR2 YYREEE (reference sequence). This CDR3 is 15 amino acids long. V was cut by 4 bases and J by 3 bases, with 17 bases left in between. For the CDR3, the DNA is TGTGCCAGCAGCGGGGACGGCAGGAGGGGCTACGAGCAGTACTTC. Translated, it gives CASSGDGRRGYEQYF.

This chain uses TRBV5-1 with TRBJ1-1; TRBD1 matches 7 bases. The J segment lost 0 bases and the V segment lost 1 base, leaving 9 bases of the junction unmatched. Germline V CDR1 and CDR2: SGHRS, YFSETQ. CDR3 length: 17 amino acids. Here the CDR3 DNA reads TGCGCCAGCAGCTTGCGCTCGACAGGGACAGTGAACACTGAAGCTTTCTTT. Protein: CASSLRSTGTVNTEAFF.

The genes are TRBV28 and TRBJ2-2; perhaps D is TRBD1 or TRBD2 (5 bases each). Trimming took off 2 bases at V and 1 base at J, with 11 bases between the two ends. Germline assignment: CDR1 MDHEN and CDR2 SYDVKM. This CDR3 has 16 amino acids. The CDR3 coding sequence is TGTGCCAGCAGTTTACGGGGCGGAAGGAACACCGGGGAGCTGTTTTTT. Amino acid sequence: CASSLRGGRNTGELFF.

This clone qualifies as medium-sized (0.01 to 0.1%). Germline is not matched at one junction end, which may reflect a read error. The chain's CDR3 is CSLVGHRGRSF. CDR3 bases: TGCAGTTTAGTGGGGCATAGGGGAAGAAGCTTT. V is TRBV20-1 and J is TRBJ1-1; tentative D call: TRBD1 (5 bases). Germline CDR1 reads DFQATT; CDR2 reads SNEGSKA (reference sequence). The CDR3 is 11 amino acids.

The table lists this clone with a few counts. CDR3 in DNA: TGTGCCAGCATGAGGGCCGGCGAAAAACTGTTTTTT. It codes for CASMRAGEKLFF. J is TRBJ1-4 and V is TRBV2; the D is unclear. The germline gives CDR1 SNHLY, CDR2 FYNNEI. The CDR3 loop spans 12 amino acids. Trimming removed 7 bases at V and 8 bases at J, with 11 bases between.

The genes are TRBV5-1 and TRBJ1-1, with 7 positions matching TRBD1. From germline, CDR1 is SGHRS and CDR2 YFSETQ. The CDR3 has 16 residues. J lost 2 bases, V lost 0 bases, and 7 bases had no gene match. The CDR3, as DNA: TGCGCCAGCAGCTTGGGCAGGGGGGCCTTAAACACTGAAGCTTTCTTT. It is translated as CASSLGRGALNTEAFF.

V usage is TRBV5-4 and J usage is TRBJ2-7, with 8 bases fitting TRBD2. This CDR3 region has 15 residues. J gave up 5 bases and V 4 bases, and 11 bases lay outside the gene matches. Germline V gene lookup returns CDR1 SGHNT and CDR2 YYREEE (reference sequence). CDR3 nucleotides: TGTGCCAGCAGCCTCGACGGGGGGGCCTTCCACGAGCAGTACTTC. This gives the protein CASSLDGGAFHEQYF.

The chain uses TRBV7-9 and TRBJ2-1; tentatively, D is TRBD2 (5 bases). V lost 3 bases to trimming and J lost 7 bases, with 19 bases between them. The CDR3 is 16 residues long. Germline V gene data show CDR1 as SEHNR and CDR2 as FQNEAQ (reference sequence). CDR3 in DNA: TGTGCCAGCAGCTTCCGAGACGGGGTTGGGGAGAATGAGCAGTTCTTC. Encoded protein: CASSFRDGVGENEQFF.

As DNA, the CDR3 is TGTGCCAGCAGCCCACAGGGCGCGGAGACCCAGTACTTC. This encodes CASSPQGAETQYF. This chain uses TRBV7-9 with TRBJ2-5; TRBD1 is a possible D gene (6 bases). The CDR3 covers 13 residues. The germline V gene has CDR1 SEHNR and CDR2 FQNEAQ (reference sequence). Trimming shortened V by 5 bases and J by 5 bases, and 12 bases separated the two germline ends.

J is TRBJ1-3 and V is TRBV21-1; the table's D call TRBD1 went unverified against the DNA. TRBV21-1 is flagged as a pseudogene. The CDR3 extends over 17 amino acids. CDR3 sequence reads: CASSTSTGPREGNTIYF. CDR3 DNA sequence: TGTGCCAGCAGCACATCGACAGGGCCACGCGAAGGAAACACCATATATTTT.

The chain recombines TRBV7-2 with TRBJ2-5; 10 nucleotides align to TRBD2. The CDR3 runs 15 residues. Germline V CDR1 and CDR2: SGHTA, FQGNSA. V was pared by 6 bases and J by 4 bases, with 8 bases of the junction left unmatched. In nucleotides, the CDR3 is TGTGCCAGCAGTCGGCTAGCGGGAGTGGGAGAGACCCAGTACTTC. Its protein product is CASSRLAGVGETQYF.

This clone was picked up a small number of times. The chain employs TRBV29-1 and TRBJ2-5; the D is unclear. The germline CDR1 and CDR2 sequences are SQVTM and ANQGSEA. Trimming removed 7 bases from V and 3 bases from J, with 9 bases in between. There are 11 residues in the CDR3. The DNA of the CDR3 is TGCAGCGGGCTGGCTAAAGAGACCCAGTACTTC. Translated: CSGLAKETQYF.

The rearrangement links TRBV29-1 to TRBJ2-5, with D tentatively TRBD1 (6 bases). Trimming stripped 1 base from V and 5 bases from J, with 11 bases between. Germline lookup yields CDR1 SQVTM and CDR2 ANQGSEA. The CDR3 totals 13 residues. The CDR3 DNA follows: TGCAGCGTTGAAGGGACAGCAAGGGAGACCCAGTACTTC. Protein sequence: CSVEGTARETQYF.

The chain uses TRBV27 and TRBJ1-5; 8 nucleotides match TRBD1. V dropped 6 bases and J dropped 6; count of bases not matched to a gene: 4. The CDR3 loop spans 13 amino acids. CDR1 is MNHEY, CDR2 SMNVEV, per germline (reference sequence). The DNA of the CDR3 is TGTGCCAGCAGGGGACAGGTCTTTCAGCCCCAGCATTTT. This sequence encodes CASRGQVFQPQHF.

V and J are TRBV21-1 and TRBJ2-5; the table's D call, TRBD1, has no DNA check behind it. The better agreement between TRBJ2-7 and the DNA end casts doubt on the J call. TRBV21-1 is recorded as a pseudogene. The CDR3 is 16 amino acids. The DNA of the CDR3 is TGTGCCAGCAGCAATGGAAGCTCACGTTGGGGCGTCGAGCAGTACTTC. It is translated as CASSNGSSRWGVEQYF.

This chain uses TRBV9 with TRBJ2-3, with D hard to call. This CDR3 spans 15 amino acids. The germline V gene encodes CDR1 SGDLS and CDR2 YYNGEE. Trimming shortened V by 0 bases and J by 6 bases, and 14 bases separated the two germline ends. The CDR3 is CASSVAWAPTDTQYF. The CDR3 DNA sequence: TGTGCCAGCAGCGTAGCGTGGGCCCCCACCGATACGCAGTATTTT.

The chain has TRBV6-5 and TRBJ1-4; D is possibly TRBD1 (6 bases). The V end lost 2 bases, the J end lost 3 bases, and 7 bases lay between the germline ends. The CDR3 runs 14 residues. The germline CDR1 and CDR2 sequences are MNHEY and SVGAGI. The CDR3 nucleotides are TGTGCCAGCAGTTACGGGGGGCCTAATGAAAAACTGTTTTTT. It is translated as CASSYGGPNEKLFF.